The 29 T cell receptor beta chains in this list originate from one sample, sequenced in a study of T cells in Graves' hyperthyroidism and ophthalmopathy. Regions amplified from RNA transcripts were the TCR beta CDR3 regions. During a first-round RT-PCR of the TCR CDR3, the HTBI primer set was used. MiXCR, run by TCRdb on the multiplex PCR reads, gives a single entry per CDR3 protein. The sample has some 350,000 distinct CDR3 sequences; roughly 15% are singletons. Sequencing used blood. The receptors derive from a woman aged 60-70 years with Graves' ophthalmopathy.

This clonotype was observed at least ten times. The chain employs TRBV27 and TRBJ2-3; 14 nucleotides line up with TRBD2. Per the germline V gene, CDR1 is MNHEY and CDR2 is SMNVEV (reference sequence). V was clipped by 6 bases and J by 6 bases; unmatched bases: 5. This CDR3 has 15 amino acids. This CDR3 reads CASRRLAGGPDTQYF. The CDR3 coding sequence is TGTGCCAGCAGGAGACTAGCGGGAGGGCCCGATACGCAGTATTTT.

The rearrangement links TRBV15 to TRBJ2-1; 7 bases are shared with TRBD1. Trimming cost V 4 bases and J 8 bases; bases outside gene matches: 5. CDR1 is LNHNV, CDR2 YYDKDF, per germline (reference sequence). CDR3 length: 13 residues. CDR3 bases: TGTGCCACCAGCATGGACAGGCAGGATGAGCAGTTCTTC. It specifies CATSMDRQDEQFF.

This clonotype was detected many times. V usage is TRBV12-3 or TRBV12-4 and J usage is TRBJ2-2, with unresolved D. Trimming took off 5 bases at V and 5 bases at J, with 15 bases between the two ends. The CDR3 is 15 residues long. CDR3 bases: TGTGCCAGCAGTCCCGTTTATCTTGGGACCGGGGAGCTGTTTTTT. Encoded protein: CASSPVYLGTGELFF.

The CDR3 is CASSPQDRGGYGYTF. CDR3 nucleotide sequence: TGTGCCAGCAGTCCACAAGACAGGGGGGGGTATGGCTACACCTTC. This chain connects TRBV28 to TRBJ1-2; 9 bases map to TRBD1. This CDR3 contains 15 residues. The germline V gene encodes CDR1 MDHEN and CDR2 SYDVKM. V lost 5 bases, J lost 5 bases, and 9 bases stayed unmatched.

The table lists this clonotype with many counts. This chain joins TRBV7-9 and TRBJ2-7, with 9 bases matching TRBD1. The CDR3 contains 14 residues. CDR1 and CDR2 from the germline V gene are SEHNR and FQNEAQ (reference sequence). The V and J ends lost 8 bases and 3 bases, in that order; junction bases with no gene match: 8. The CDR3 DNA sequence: TGTGCCAGCTCATGGACAGGGGTAAGCTACGAGCAGTACTTC. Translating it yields CASSWTGVSYEQYF. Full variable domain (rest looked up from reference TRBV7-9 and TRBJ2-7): DTGVSQNPRHKITKRGQNVTFRCDPISEHNRLYWYRQTLGQGPEFLTYFQNEAQLEKSRLLSDRFSAERPKGSFSTLEIQRTEQGDSAMYLCASSWTGVSYEQYFGPGTRLTVT.

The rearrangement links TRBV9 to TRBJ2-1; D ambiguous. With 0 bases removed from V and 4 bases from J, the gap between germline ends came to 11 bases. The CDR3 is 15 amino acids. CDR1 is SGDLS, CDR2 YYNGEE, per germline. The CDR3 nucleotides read TGTGCCAGCAGCGTAGGTTCGTCGGAGTACAATGAGCAGTTCTTC. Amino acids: CASSVGSSEYNEQFF.

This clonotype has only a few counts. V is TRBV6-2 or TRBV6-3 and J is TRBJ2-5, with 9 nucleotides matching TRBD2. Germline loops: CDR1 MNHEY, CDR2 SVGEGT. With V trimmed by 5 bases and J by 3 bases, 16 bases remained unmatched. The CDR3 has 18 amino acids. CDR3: CASSQLPTWREGEETQYF. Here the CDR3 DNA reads TGTGCCAGCAGTCAACTCCCCACGTGGCGGGAGGGAGAAGAGACCCAGTACTTC.

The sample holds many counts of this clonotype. For the CDR3, the DNA is TGTGCCAGCAGTTCAGCGGCCGCCGGGGATTCACCCCTCCACTTT. It codes for CASSSAAAGDSPLHF. The chain couples TRBV28 to TRBJ1-6; D is uncertain. CDR1 and CDR2 from the germline V gene are MDHEN and SYDVKM. This CDR3 has 15 amino acids. V lost 4 bases, J lost 8 bases, and 15 bases lay in between.

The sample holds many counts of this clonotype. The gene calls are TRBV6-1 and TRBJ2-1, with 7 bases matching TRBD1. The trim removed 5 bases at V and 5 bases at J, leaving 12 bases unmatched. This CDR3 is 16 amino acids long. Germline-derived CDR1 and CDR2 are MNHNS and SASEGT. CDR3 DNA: TGTGCCAGCAGTTCCGCACCTGGGACAGCCAACAATGAGCAGTTCTTC. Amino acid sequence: CASSSAPGTANNEQFF.

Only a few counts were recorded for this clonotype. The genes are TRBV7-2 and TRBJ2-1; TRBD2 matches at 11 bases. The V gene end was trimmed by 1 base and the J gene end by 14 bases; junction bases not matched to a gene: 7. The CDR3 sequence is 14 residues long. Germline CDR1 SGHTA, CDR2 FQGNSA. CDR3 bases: TGTGCCAGCAGCTTAGGTACTAGCGGGAGCGGGGAGTTCTTC. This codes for CASSLGTSGSGEFF.

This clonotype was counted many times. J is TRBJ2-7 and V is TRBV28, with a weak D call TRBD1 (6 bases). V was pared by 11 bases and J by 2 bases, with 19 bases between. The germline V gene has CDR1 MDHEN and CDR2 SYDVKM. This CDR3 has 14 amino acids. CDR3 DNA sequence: TGTGCCCACAGGGCCCCGACAGCACCCTACGAGCAGTACTTC. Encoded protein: CAHRAPTAPYEQYF.

The CDR3 is CASSQRQGAEYEQYF. CDR3 bases: TGTGCCAGCAGCCAACGACAGGGGGCGGAATACGAGCAGTACTTC. The V call is TRBV4-2, the J call TRBJ2-7; TRBD1 matches at 10 bases. CDR1 LGHNA and CDR2 YNFKEQ come from the germline V gene. V was pared by 2 bases and J by 4 bases, with 5 bases of the junction left unmatched. The CDR3 runs 15 residues.

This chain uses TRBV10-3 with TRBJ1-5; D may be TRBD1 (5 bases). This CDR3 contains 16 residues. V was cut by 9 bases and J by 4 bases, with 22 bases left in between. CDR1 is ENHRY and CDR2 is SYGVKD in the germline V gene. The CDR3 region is CAMCGTQTTINQPQHF. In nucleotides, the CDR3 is TGTGCCATGTGCGGGACGCAAACCACTATTAATCAGCCCCAGCATTTT.

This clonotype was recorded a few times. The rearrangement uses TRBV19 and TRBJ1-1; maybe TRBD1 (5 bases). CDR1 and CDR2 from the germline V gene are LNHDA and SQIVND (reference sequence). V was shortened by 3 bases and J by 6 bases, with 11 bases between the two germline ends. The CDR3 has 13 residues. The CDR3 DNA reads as TGTGCCAGTAGTATTCCCGGGACGTCTGAAGCTTTCTTT. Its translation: CASSIPGTSEAFF.

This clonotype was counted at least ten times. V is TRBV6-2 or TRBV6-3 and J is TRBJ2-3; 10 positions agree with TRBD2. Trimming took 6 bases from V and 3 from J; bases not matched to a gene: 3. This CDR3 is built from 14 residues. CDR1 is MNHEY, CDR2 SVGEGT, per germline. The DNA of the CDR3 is TGTGCCAGCAGCTCTAGCGGGAGTACAGATACGCAGTATTTT. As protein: CASSSSGSTDTQYF.

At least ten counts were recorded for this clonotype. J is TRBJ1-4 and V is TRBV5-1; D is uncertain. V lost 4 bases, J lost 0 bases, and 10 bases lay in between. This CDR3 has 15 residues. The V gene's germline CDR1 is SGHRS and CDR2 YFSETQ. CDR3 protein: CASSAAGSTNEKLFF. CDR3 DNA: TGCGCCAGCAGCGCGGCGGGCTCAACTAATGAAAAACTGTTTTTT.

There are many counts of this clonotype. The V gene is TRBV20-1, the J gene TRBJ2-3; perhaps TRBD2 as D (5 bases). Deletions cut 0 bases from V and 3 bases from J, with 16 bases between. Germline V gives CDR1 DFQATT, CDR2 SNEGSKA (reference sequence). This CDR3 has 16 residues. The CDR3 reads CSARDIRGWGTDTQYF. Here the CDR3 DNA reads TGCAGTGCTAGAGATATACGGGGATGGGGAACAGATACGCAGTATTTT.

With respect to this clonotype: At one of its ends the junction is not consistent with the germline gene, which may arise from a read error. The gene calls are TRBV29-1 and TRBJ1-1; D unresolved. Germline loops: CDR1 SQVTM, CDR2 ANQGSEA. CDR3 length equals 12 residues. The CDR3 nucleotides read TGCGGCGTGACGACACAGAACACTGAAGCTTTCTTT. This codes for CGVTTQNTEAFF.

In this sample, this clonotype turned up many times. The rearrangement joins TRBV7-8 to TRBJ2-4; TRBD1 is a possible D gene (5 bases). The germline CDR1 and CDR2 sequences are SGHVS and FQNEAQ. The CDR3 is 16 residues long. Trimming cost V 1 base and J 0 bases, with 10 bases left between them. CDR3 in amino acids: CASSLDDRRAKNIQYF. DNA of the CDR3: TGTGCCAGCAGCTTAGACGACAGACGAGCCAAAAACATTCAGTACTTC.

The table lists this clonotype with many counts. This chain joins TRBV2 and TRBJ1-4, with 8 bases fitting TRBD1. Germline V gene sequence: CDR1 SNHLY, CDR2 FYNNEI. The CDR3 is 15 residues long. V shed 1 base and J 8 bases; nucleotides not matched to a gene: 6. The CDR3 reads CASSEGGQGGEKLFF. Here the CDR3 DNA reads TGTGCCAGCAGTGAAGGAGGACAGGGCGGAGAAAAACTGTTTTTT.

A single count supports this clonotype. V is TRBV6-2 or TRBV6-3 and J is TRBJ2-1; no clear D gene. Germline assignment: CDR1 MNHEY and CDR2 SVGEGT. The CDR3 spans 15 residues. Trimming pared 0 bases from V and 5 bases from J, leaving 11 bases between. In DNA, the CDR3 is TGTGCCAGCAGTTACTCAGCGCTTCGGAACAATGAGCAGTTCTTC. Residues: CASSYSALRNNEQFF.

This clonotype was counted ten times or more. CDR3: CASSEFTGGGEQYF. The CDR3 nucleotides read TGTGCCAGCAGTGAATTTACAGGGGGGGGCGAGCAGTACTTC. The V and J genes are TRBV6-1 and TRBJ2-7; D is perhaps TRBD1 (8 bases). The CDR3 is 14 amino acids. V lost 2 bases to trimming and J lost 6 bases, with 14 bases between them. Germline CDR1 reads MNHNS; CDR2 reads SASEGT.

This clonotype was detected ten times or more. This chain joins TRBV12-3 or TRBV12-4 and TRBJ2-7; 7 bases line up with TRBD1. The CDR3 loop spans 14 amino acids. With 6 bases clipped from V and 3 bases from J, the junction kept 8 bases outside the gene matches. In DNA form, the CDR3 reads TGTGCCAGCAGCTACCGGACAGGCCTCTACGAGCAGTACTTC. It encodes CASSYRTGLYEQYF.

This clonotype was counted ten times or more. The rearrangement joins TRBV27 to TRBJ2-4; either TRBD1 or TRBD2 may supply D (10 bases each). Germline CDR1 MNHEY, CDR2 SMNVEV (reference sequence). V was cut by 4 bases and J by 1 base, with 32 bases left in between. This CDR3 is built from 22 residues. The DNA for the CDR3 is TGTGCCAGCAGTTCATGGGACAGGGGAAAAGCGGGAGGGCCGTTTGCCAAAAACATTCAGTACTTC. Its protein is CASSSWDRGKAGGPFAKNIQYF.

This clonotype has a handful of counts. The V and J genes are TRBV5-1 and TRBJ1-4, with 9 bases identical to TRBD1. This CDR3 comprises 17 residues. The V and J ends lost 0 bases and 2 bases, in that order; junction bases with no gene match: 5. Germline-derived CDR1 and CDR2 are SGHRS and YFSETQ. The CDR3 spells CASSLDPQGATNEKLFF. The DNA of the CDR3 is TGCGCCAGCAGCTTGGACCCACAGGGGGCGACTAATGAAAAACTGTTTTTT.

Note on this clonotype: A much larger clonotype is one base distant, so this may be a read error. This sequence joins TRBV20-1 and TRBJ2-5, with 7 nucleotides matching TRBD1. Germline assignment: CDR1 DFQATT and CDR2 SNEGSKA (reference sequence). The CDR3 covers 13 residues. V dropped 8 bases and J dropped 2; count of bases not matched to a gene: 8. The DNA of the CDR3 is TGCAGTACTTGGGGACAGTATCAAGAGACCCAGTACTTC. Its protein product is CSTWGQYQETQYF.

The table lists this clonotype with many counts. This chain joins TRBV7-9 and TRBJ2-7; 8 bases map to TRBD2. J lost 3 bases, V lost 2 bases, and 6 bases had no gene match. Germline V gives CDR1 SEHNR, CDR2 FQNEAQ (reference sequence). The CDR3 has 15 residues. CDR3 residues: CASSLPGRALYEQYF. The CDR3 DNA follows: TGTGCCAGCAGCTTACCCGGGAGGGCCCTCTACGAGCAGTACTTC.

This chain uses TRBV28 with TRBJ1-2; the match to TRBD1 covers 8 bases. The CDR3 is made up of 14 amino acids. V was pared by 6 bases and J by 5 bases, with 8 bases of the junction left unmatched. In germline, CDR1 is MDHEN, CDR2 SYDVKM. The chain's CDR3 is CASRSGGGRYGYTF. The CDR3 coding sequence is TGTGCCAGCAGGTCAGGGGGCGGGCGGTATGGCTACACCTTC.

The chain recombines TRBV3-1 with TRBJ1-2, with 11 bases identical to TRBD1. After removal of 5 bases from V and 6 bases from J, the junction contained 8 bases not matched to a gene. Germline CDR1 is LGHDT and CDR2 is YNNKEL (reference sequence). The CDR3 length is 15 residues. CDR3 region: CASSGWGQGGNGYTF. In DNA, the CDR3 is TGTGCCAGCAGCGGTTGGGGACAGGGGGGAAATGGCTACACCTTC.